This T cell receptor (beta chain) was retrieved from a study of blood T cell repertoires in COVID-19. Using immunoSEQ multiplex PCR, the repertoire was profiled, and TCRdb retains in-frame clones only, with some absent. The table has a few hundred thousand clones, approximately 85% seen once. Participant-given clinical history determined each cohort assignment. The V gene's germline CDR1 is LGHDT and CDR2 YNNKEL (reference sequence). Germline trimming cut 5 bases from V and 7 bases from J; bases unmatched to any gene: 8. The CDR3 consists of 15 residues. The sequencing input was PBMCs or T cells enriched from blood (not recorded which). The chain employs TRBV3-1 (or the pseudogene TRBV3-2) and TRBJ1-4; 9 bases match TRBD1. The receptor was derived from a young man who had recovered from COVID-19. This CDR3 is CASSVYRGLREKLFF. In DNA form, the CDR3 reads TGTGCCAGCAGCGTTTACAGGGGGCTGCGTGAAAAACTGTTTTTT.